This TCR beta chain comes out of a study of T-cell memory formation after mild COVID-19. On the study more broadly: Each donor largely had its own TCR clusters.

MiXCR, run by TCRdb on the 5' RACE reads, gives a single entry per CDR3 protein. The table has around 49,000 distinct CDR3 sequences, 25% to 30% seen once; the top ten hold roughly two fifths. The V segment lost 0 bases and the J segment 3 bases; nucleotides outside the gene matches: 6. Looked up from germline, CDR1 is MGHRA and CDR2 is YSYEKL. This CDR3 has 16 amino acids. V usage is TRBV4-1 and J usage is TRBJ2-3; TRBD2 matches 7 bases. The sequence derives from a man aged 18-30 years who had mild COVID-19 (a few samples of this study predate the infection). Cell type and time point are not known. Input material: PBMCs or a T cell subset sorted from them (not recorded which). As DNA, the CDR3 is TGCGCCAGCAGCCAAGAACGGGGGGTTTCTACAGATACGCAGTATTTT. Translation gives CASSQERGVSTDTQYF.